This TCR beta chain was sequenced in a study of blood T cell repertoires in COVID-19. Study-wide context: The United States, Italy and Spain supplied acute and convalescent COVID-19 samples. The analysed material was cDNA or gDNA that came from T cells, B-cell-depleted T cells, or PBMCs.

CDR1 is GTSNPN and CDR2 is SVGIG in the germline V gene (reference sequence). Trimming took 2 bases from V and 2 from J; bases not matched to a gene: 12. This CDR3 has 18 residues. In the authors' methods: Estimation of nucleated cell counts relied on the amplification of reference gene primers. TCRdb's table, derived via immunoSEQ multiplex PCR, lists solely in-frame clones and lacks some. V and J calls and clone size are given by that table; D and trimming were obtained from the DNA. Altogether under 300,000 clones are present, about 88% being singletons, with the ten largest covering around 2.2%. This chain connects TRBV30 to TRBJ1-5; TRBD1 aligns across 10 bases. This sequence was found in a woman in her forties who had recovered from COVID-19. Source material: peripheral blood. The CDR3 protein is CAWSRSGTGVIGNQPQHF. The CDR3 DNA is TGTGCCTGGAGTCGATCCGGGACAGGGGTAATAGGCAATCAGCCCCAGCATTTT. Looking up the rest from reference TRBV30 and TRBJ1-5 gives the full variable domain: SQTIHQWPATLVQPVGSPLSLECTVEGTSNPNLYWYRQAAGRGLQLLFYSVGIGQISSEVPQNLSASRPQDRQFILSSKKLLLSDSGFYLCAWSRSGTGVIGNQPQHFGDGTRLSIL.